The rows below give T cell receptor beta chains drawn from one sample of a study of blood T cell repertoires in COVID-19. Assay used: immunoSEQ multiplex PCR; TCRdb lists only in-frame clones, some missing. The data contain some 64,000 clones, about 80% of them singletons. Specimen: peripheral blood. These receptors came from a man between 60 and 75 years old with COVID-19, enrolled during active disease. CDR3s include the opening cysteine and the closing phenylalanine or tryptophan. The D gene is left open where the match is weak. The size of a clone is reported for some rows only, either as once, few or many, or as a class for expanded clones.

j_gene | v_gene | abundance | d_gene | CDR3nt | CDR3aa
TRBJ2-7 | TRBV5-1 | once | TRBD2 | TGCGCCAGCAGCCAGACTAGCTACTCCTACGAGCAGTACTTC | CASSQTSYSYEQYF
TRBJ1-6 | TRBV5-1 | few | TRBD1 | TGCGCCAGCAGCTTAAGGGACAGTAACACACCCCTCCACTTT | CASSLRDSNTPLHF
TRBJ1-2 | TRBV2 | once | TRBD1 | TGTGCCAGCAAAACGGGACAGGGGAACTATGGCTACACCTTC | CASKTGQGNYGYTF
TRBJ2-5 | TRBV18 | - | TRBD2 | TGTGCCAGCTCACCAAGGACTAGCCAAGAGACCCAGTACTTC | CASSPRTSQETQYF
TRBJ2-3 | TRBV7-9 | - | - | TGTGCCAGCAGCTCGACCTTTATCGAGCAGGGCACAGATACGCAGTATTTT | CASSSTFIEQGTDTQYF
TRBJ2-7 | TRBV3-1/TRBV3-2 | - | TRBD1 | TGTGCCAGCAGCCAAGAATCTGGACAGGGGAAGTGGGAGCAGTACTTC | CASSQESGQGKWEQYF
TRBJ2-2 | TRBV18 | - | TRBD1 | TGTGCCAGCTCACCGGGACAGGGTAACACCGGGGAGCTGTTTTTT | CASSPGQGNTGELFF
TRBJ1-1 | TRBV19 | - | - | TGTGCCAGTAGTATTGGGGGCCTGAACACTGAAGCTTTCTTT | CASSIGGLNTEAFF
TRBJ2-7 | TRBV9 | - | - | TGTGCCAGCAGCGTAGATGGCAGAATCTACGAGCAGTACTTC | CASSVDGRIYEQYF
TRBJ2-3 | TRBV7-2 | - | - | TGTGCCAGCAGCCCTTACTCGCAAGCGCAGTATTTT | CASSPYSQAQYF
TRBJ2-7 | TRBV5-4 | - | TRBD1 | TGTGCCAGCAGCCTTCCCTGGACAGGGAGTAACTCCTACGAGCAGTACTTC | CASSLPWTGSNSYEQYF
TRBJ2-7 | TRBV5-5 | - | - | TGTGCCAGCAGCCGAGGCCTAACCTACGAGCAGTACTTC | CASSRGLTYEQYF
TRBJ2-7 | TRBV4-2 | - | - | TGTGCCAGCAGCCAATCGGCGCGGGAACGCTACGAGCAGTACTTC | CASSQSARERYEQYF
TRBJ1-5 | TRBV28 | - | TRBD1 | TGTGCCAGATCCCCCCGGCCCCTAGGACAGGAGAACAATCAGCCCCAGCATTTT | CARSPRPLGQENNQPQHF
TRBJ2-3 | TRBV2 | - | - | TGTGCCACCCTTCGTGGCGGGCCCGGGGGGCCAGATACGCAGTATTTT | CATLRGGPGGPDTQYF
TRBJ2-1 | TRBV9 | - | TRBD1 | TGTGCCAGCAGCACCGGACAGGGATCTAGGGATGAGCAGTTCTTC | CASSTGQGSRDEQFF
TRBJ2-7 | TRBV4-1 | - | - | TGCGCCAGCAGCCAAGAAACAGCGGTCCCCTACGAGCAGTACTTC | CASSQETAVPYEQYF
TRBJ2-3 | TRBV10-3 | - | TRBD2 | TGTGCCACCTCTGTCGGGGGGGCGGGAAAGGATACGCAGTATTTT | CATSVGGAGKDTQYF
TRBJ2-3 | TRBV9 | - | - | TGTGCCAGCAGCCCCCGGCAGGGGACCACAGATACGCAGTATTTT | CASSPRQGTTDTQYF
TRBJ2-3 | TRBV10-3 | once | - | TGTGCCATCAGTGGCGGGCGGGACGCAGATACGCAGTATTTT | CAISGGRDADTQYF
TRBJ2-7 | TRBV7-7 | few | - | TGTGCCAGCAGCTCCTGGCAGGGGAGCTACGAGCAGTACTTC | CASSSWQGSYEQYF
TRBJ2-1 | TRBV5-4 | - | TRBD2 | TGTGCCAGCAGCCCCGGACTAGCGGGTTTCGACAATGAGCAGTTCTTC | CASSPGLAGFDNEQFF
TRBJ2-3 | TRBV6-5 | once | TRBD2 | TGCGGGCTAGCGGAAAGAGATACGCAGTATTTT | CGLAERDTQYF
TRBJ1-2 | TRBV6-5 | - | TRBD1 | TGTGCCAGCGGGACAGGGCTGGCTGGCTACACCTTC | CASGTGLAGYTF
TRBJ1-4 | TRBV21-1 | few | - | TGTGCCAGCAGCAAAGGTAAAAAAAAACTGTTTTTT | CASSKGKKKLFF
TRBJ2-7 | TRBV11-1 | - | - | TGTGCCAGCAGCTTGCAGGGGCCCTCCTACGAGCAGTACTTC | CASSLQGPSYEQYF
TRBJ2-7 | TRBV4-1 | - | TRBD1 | TGCGCCAGCAGCCAAGGGATCCGGGACAGGGGGGACGAGCAGTACTTC | CASSQGIRDRGDEQYF
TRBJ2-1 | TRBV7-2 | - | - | TGTGCCAGCAGCTCTACTACATACAATGAGCAGTTCTTC | CASSSTTYNEQFF
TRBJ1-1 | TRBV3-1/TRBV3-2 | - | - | TGTGCCAGCAGCCCATCGGGTAACACTGAAGCTTTCTTT | CASSPSGNTEAFF
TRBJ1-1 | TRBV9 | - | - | TGTGCCAGCAGCGTAGCGGCAGTTAGAGGGACTGAAGCTTTCTTT | CASSVAAVRGTEAFF
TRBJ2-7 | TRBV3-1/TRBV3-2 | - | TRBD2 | TGTGCCAGCAGCCAAGTTAGCGGGGTATACGAGCAGTACTTC | CASSQVSGVYEQYF
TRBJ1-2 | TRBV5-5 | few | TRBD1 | TGTGCCAGCAGCTTGGAGGACAGGGGTGTTGGCTACACCTTC | CASSLEDRGVGYTF
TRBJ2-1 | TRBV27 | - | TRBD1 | TGTGCCAGCCGGGACAGGGGTAATGAGCAGTTCTTC | CASRDRGNEQFF
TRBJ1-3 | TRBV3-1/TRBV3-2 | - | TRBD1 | TGTGCCAGCAGCCCGACAGGGCTTGTGTCTGGAAACACCATATATTTT | CASSPTGLVSGNTIYF
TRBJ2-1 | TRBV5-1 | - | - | TGCGCCAGCAGCTTTCTAGCTGAGACCCGGAGTGAGCAGTTCTTC | CASSFLAETRSEQFF
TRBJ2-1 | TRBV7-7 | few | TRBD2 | TGTGCCAGCAGTCAAGAGGGTAGCGGGAGGGCCACTTACAATGAGCAGTTCTTC | CASSQEGSGRATYNEQFF
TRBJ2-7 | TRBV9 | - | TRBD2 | TGTGCCAGCAGCGTAACGGGAGGGAGTGACGAGCAGTACTTC | CASSVTGGSDEQYF
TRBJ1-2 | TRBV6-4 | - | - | TGTGCCAGCCCTAGACAGTACTATGGCTACACCTTC | CASPRQYYGYTF
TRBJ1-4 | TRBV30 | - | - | TGTGCCCTCGGGGGGGGAGGTGAAAAACTGTTTTTT | CALGGGGEKLFF
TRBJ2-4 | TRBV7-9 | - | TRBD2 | TGTGCCAGCAGCTTATCCCTCCTTGCGGGAGCGGTTCAGTACTTC | CASSLSLLAGAVQYF
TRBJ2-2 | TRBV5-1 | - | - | TGCGCCAGCAGCTTCGCGGGGTCGAACGGGGAGCTGTTTTTT | CASSFAGSNGELFF
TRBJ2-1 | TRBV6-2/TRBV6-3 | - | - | TGTGCCAGCAGTTACTCGAGCGGTAATGAGCAGTTCTTC | CASSYSSGNEQFF
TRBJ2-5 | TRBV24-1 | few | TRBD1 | TGTGCCACCGCAGGGGGTTGGGAAGAGACCCAGTACTTC | CATAGGWEETQYF
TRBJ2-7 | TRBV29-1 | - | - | TGCAGCGTTGAAGTACTGGACAGAGTCTACGAGCAGTACTTC | CSVEVLDRVYEQYF
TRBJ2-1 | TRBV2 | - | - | TGTGCCAGCAGTGTAGCTAGGGCGGGGTACAATGAGCAGTTCTTC | CASSVARAGYNEQFF
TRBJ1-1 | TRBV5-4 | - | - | TGTGCCAGCACCGATATTACTGGGAACACTGAAGCTTTCTTT | CASTDITGNTEAFF
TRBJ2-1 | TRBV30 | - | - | TGTGCCTGGAGTGTTAGCGTTAGTATCCCAAGCCAGAGTGAGCAGTTCTTC | CAWSVSVSIPSQSEQFF
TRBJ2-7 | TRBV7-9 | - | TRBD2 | TGTGCCTCCCGGGCGGGAGGGGACGTCGAGCAGTACTTC | CASRAGGDVEQYF
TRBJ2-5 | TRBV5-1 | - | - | TGCGCCAGCAGCGGCCAGGGGCGAGAGACCCAGTACTTC | CASSGQGRETQYF